This entry concerns a single T cell receptor beta chain. The antigen is undetermined. CDR1 is SGHRS, CDR2 YFSETQ, per germline. The CDR3 has 14 amino acids. V dropped 2 bases and J dropped 4; count of bases not matched to a gene: 4. Repertoires were generated with immunoSEQ multiplex PCR, while TCRdb's copy carries only in-frame clones and drops some. The repertoire holds more than 9,000 clones, with over 60% as singletons. Antigen-specific CD4+ T cells expanded by the ViraFEST assay with viral peptide pools were then sequenced. Culturing for nine to ten days preceded CD4+ T cell isolation. Each participant received a vaccine that was either BNT162b2 or mRNA-1273, given as two doses. This sample stems from a study of vaccination effects on CD4 cells after COVID-19.

The receptor was isolated from a human donor who received a COVID-19 vaccine. This chain joins TRBV5-1 and TRBJ1-1; 8 positions agree with TRBD1. This specimen consisted of CD4+ T cells from PBMCs cultured with SARS-CoV-2 spike peptides, obtained after COVID-19 vaccination. The CDR3 region is CASSFGQGGTEAFF. CDR3 DNA sequence: TGCGCCAGCAGCTTTGGACAGGGAGGCACTGAAGCTTTCTTT.